One and the same sample provided the 19 T cell receptor beta chains below, sequenced in a study of T cell changes during pregnancy in multiple sclerosis. This table comes from immunoSEQ multiplex PCR, and its TCRdb copy is limited to in-frame clones, with some not included. The sample lists 64,000 or so clones, about 92% occurring once. Sequencing used peripheral blood, obtained in the first trimester of pregnancy. These receptors all stem from a female donor with multiple sclerosis, enrolled in a pregnancy study.

In this sample, this clone turned up once. The V call is TRBV4-3, the J call TRBJ1-2; unclear D gene. The germline gives CDR1 LGHNA, CDR2 YSLEER. Trimming pared 1 base from V and 0 bases from J, leaving 6 bases between. The CDR3 spans 14 residues. CDR3 nucleotide sequence: TGCGCCAGCAGCCAAGCTGTTTCTAACTATGGCTACACCTTC. It yields the protein CASSQAVSNYGYTF.

V usage is TRBV5-1 and J usage is TRBJ1-2; TRBD1 aligns across 7 bases. Trimming removed 1 base from V and 3 bases from J; junction bases left unmatched: 6. This CDR3 region has 15 residues. The germline V gene encodes CDR1 SGHRS and CDR2 YFSETQ. Here the CDR3 reads CASSLTTDRDYGYTF. The CDR3 coding sequence is TGCGCCAGCAGCTTGACCACCGACAGGGACTATGGCTACACCTTC.

This chain joins TRBV11-3 and TRBJ2-1; 7 bases map to TRBD1. Trimming removed 5 bases from V and 7 bases from J; junction bases left unmatched: 8. CDR1 is SGHNT, CDR2 YENEEA, per germline. The CDR3 is made up of 14 amino acids. The CDR3 DNA follows: TGTGCCAGCAGCCGAATGACAGGGCGGAATGAGCAGTTCTTC. Residues: CASSRMTGRNEQFF.

V is TRBV29-1 and J is TRBJ2-3; D gene uncertain. There are 12 residues in the CDR3. Deletions cut 5 bases from V and 7 bases from J, with 13 bases between. CDR1 is SQVTM and CDR2 is ANQGSEA in the germline V gene. The CDR3 protein is CSVSPSSHTQYF. In DNA, the CDR3 is TGCAGCGTTTCCCCATCTAGTCATACGCAGTATTTT.

The chain employs TRBV5-4 and TRBJ2-3, with 7 bases identical to TRBD2. The CDR3 extends over 14 amino acids. V shed 0 bases and J 4 bases; nucleotides not matched to a gene: 2. CDR1 is SGHNT, CDR2 YYREEE, per germline (reference sequence). The CDR3, as DNA: TGTGCCAGCAGCTTGGGGGGAGGGTCAGATACGCAGTATTTT. Its translation is CASSLGGGSDTQYF.

This chain joins TRBV27 and TRBJ2-1, with a tentative D call TRBD2 (5 bases). The CDR3 consists of 15 residues. V lost 4 bases to trimming and J lost 3 bases, with 13 bases between them. CDR1 MNHEY and CDR2 SMNVEV come from the germline V gene (reference sequence). DNA for the CDR3: TGTGCCAGCAGTTCGTCGGGAAAGATCTACAATGAGCAGTTCTTC. It translates to CASSSSGKIYNEQFF.

The chain is built from TRBV29-1 and TRBJ2-1; 14 nucleotides agree with TRBD2. This CDR3 comprises 14 residues. V shed 8 bases and J 7 bases; nucleotides not matched to a gene: 7. Germline assignment: CDR1 SQVTM and CDR2 ANQGSEA. CDR3 sequence: CSPGLAGGANEQFF. The CDR3 DNA reads as TGCAGCCCCGGACTAGCGGGAGGCGCGAATGAGCAGTTCTTC.

This clone has only one observation. The chain has TRBV4-2 and TRBJ2-1; TRBD2 agrees at 7 bases. The germline V gene has CDR1 LGHNA and CDR2 YNFKEQ. Trimming took 4 bases from V and 7 from J; bases not matched to a gene: 7. CDR3 size: 14 residues. The CDR3: CASSLPGGSNEQFF. The CDR3 coding sequence is TGTGCCAGCAGCCTCCCTGGCGGGAGTAATGAGCAGTTCTTC.

V and J are TRBV7-2 and TRBJ1-2; 9 bases fit TRBD1. This CDR3 is 15 amino acids long. The V gene's germline CDR1 is SGHTA and CDR2 FQGNSA. Unmatched junction bases numbered 5, after V lost 1 base and J lost 5 bases. CDR3 DNA sequence: TGTGCCAGCAGCTTAGTAAGGACAGGGGAATATGGCTACACCTTC. Protein sequence: CASSLVRTGEYGYTF.

This rearrangement joins TRBV6-5 to TRBJ1-1, with TRBD1 matching 9 bases. The CDR3 runs 14 residues. Per germline, CDR1 MNHEY and CDR2 SVGAGI. J gave up 10 bases and V 8 bases, and 14 bases lay outside the gene matches. Here the CDR3 DNA reads TGTGCCAGCCACCGGGACAGGGCCACCCGGGCAGCTTTCTTT. This sequence encodes CASHRDRATRAAFF.

The chain employs TRBV7-9 and TRBJ2-1; TRBD2 aligns across 12 bases. Germline values: CDR1 SEHNR, CDR2 FQNEAQ (reference sequence). The CDR3 covers 15 residues. V trimming: 5 bases; J trimming: 6 bases; junction bases outside the gene matches: 5. The CDR3 sequence: CASSDRLAGANEQFF. CDR3 in DNA: TGTGCCAGCAGCGACAGACTAGCGGGAGCCAATGAGCAGTTCTTC.

V is TRBV7-2 and J is TRBJ1-3; D remains unclear. Trimming pared 5 bases from V and 0 bases from J, leaving 17 bases between. CDR3 length equals 17 residues. Germline V lookup: CDR1 SGHTA, CDR2 FQGNSA. CDR3 DNA: TGTGCCAGCAGCCACTCACGGAGTCGTGGCTCTGGAAACACCATATATTTT. It yields the protein CASSHSRSRGSGNTIYF.

The genes are TRBV7-9 and TRBJ2-2; 9 nucleotides line up with TRBD1. In germline, CDR1 is SEHNR, CDR2 FQNEAQ (reference sequence). This CDR3 spans 16 amino acids. V shed 5 bases and J 1 base; nucleotides not matched to a gene: 5. The CDR3 DNA reads TGTGCCAGCAGCCCAAGGACAGGGGTGAACACCGGGGAGCTGTTTTTT. This codes for CASSPRTGVNTGELFF.

This CDR3 is CASSYRDSYNEQFF. CDR3 sequence (DNA): TGTGCCAGCAGTTACCGGGATTCCTACAATGAGCAGTTCTTC. V gene TRBV28 combines with J gene TRBJ2-1; tentatively, D is TRBD2 (5 bases). Trimming left V 4 bases short and J 1 base short, with 8 bases between. CDR3 length: 14 residues. Germline values: CDR1 MDHEN, CDR2 SYDVKM.

The rearrangement links TRBV4-3 to TRBJ2-1; 8 positions match TRBD2. Trimming cost V 4 bases and J 3 bases; bases outside gene matches: 8. This CDR3 has 16 residues. Germline CDR1 reads LGHNA; CDR2 reads YSLEER. CDR3 sequence (DNA): TGCGCCAGCAGCCTCTCCACTAGCGGAGACTACAATGAGCAGTTCTTC. It codes for CASSLSTSGDYNEQFF.

This chain uses TRBV7-9 with TRBJ2-1; 8 positions match TRBD2. Germline-derived CDR1 and CDR2 are SEHNR and FQNEAQ (reference sequence). After removal of 6 bases from V and 8 bases from J, the junction contained 12 bases not matched to a gene. The CDR3 spans 15 residues. CDR3: CASRLGLGETDEQFF. DNA of the CDR3: TGTGCCAGCAGACTGGGACTAGGGGAGACAGATGAGCAGTTCTTC.

The chain's CDR3 is CASSPGGTGLSGANVLTF. Written as DNA, the CDR3 is TGTGCCAGCTCACCGGGTGGGACAGGGCTCTCTGGGGCCAACGTCCTGACTTTC. The chain couples TRBV18 to TRBJ2-6; 9 nucleotides match TRBD1. J gave up 0 bases and V 3 bases, and 6 bases lay outside the gene matches. The CDR3 runs 18 residues. Germline CDR1 is KGHSH and CDR2 is LQKENI. Together with reference TRBV18 and TRBJ2-6, the CDR3 gives the full variable domain: NAGVMQNPRHLVRRRGQEARLRCSPMKGHSHVYWYRQLPEEGLKFMVYLQKENIIDESGMPKERFSAEFPKEGPSILRIQQVVRGDSAAYFCASSPGGTGLSGANVLTFGAGSRLTVL.

This clone has only one observation. Relative to the germline gene, one junction end is altered; a read error may explain this. The genes are TRBV7-3 and TRBJ2-2; D possibly corresponds to TRBD2 (6 bases). The germline CDR1 and CDR2 sequences are SGHTA and FQGTGA. The CDR3 is 17 residues long. CDR3 in amino acids: CASSFGPAEGNIGELFF. CDR3 nucleotide sequence: TGTGCCAGCAGCTTTGGGCCAGCGGAGGGGAACATCGGGGAGCTGTTTTTT.

This clone has only one observation. This rearrangement joins TRBV6-5 to TRBJ2-7; tentatively, D is TRBD1 (7 bases). The germline CDR1 and CDR2 sequences are MNHEY and SVGAGI. V was trimmed by 6 bases and J by 11 bases, leaving 17 bases between them. The CDR3 loop spans 12 amino acids. CDR3 sequence (DNA): TGTGCCAGCAGGGAGACGACAGGGAGGAAGTACTTC. Amino acid sequence: CASRETTGRKYF.